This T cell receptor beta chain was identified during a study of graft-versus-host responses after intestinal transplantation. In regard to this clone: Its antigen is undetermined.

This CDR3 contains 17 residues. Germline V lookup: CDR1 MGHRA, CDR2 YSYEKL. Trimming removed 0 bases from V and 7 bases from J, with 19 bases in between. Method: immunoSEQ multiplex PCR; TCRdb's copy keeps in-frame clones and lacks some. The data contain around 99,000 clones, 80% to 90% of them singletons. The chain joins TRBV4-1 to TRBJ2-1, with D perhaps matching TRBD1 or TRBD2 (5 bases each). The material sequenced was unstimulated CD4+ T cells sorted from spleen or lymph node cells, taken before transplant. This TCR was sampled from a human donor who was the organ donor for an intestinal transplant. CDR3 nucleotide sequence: TGCGCCAGCAGCCAAGAAGTGGGACGCGGTTCATTAAATGAGCAGTTCTTC. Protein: CASSQEVGRGSLNEQFF.